These 24 T cell receptor beta chains share one sample of origin, sequenced in a study of cytomegalovirus exposure and HLA in healthy donors. The protocol was immunoSEQ multiplex PCR, while the TCRdb copy is restricted to in-frame clones and leaves out a portion. The table shows 160,000 or so clones, with less than 90% occurring only once. The sequenced material came from PBMCs. The receptors originated from a young man in good health and CMV-seropositive.

The rearrangement uses TRBV27 and TRBJ2-5; D remains ambiguous. CDR3 length: 11 amino acids. V was cut by 10 bases and J by 5 bases, with 11 bases left in between. Germline loops: CDR1 MNHEY, CDR2 SMNVEV (reference sequence). CDR3 loop: CATKTRETQYF. The CDR3 bases are TGTGCCACCAAAACCAGGGAGACCCAGTACTTC.

This clone was seen repeatedly, ten times or more. This rearrangement joins TRBV27 to TRBJ1-2, with 9 nucleotides matching TRBD1. V shed 3 bases and J 1 base; nucleotides not matched to a gene: 3. The CDR3 sequence is 15 residues long. From germline, CDR1 is MNHEY and CDR2 SMNVEV (reference sequence). The CDR3 region is CASSFWGQGNYGYTF. The CDR3 coding sequence is TGTGCCAGCAGTTTTTGGGGACAGGGTAACTATGGCTACACCTTC.

For this clone: Germline and junction disagree at one end, which may indicate a read error. The chain carries TRBV2 and TRBJ2-5; TRBD2 aligns across 7 bases. This CDR3 comprises 15 residues. Germline CDR1 is SNHLY and CDR2 is FYNNEI. Written as DNA, the CDR3 is TGTGCCAGCAGCGAAGGGCGGGGGTTGGGGGAGACCCAGTACTTC. This sequence encodes CASSEGRGLGETQYF.

This chain uses TRBV4-3 with TRBJ1-5; D unresolved. The CDR3 covers 14 residues. CDR1 and CDR2 (germline): LGHNA, YSLEER. V was trimmed by 0 bases and J by 2 bases, leaving 5 bases between them. CDR3 sequence (DNA): TGCGCCAGCAGCCAAGACGGAGGCAATCAGCCCCAGCATTTT. It specifies CASSQDGGNQPQHF.

This rearrangement joins TRBV7-6 to TRBJ2-7, with 8 bases lining up with TRBD2. Losses at the gene ends were 2 bases for V and 2 bases for J; bases not matched to a gene: 8. The CDR3 is 16 amino acids. Germline lookup yields CDR1 SGHVS and CDR2 FNYEAQ. Written as DNA, the CDR3 is TGTGCCAGCAGCTTATTGGCGGGGGGATCTGCCTACGAGCAGTACTTC. This gives the protein CASSLLAGGSAYEQYF.

The chain links TRBV27 to TRBJ2-7; 9 bases line up with TRBD2. CDR1 is MNHEY, CDR2 SMNVEV, per germline (reference sequence). V shed 3 bases and J 4 bases; nucleotides not matched to a gene: 7. The CDR3 totals 15 residues. CDR3 sequence reads: CASSFMTSGVYEQYF. In DNA form, the CDR3 reads TGTGCCAGCAGTTTTATGACTAGCGGAGTATACGAGCAGTACTTC.

V is TRBV19 and J is TRBJ2-2, with TRBD2 as a possible D gene (8 bases). The CDR3 covers 17 residues. The germline V and J ends were trimmed by 5 bases and 3 bases, with 19 bases remaining between them. Germline V gives CDR1 LNHDA, CDR2 SQIVND (reference sequence). The CDR3 here is CASSPRGTAGDTGELFF. In nucleotides, the CDR3 is TGTGCCAGTAGTCCTCGCGGGACAGCGGGAGACACCGGGGAGCTGTTTTTT.

This clone occurred once. This chain uses TRBV28 with TRBJ1-5, with 9 bases fitting TRBD1. CDR1 and CDR2 from the germline V gene are MDHEN and SYDVKM. The junction had 11 bases not matched to a gene; V was cut back by 6 bases and J by 5 bases. CDR3 length equals 16 residues. The CDR3 DNA sequence: TGTGCCAGCAGGTTGACCGGGACAGGGCGCGATCAGCCCCAGCATTTT. Amino acids: CASRLTGTGRDQPQHF.

The chain links TRBV5-6 to TRBJ1-2; D not resolved. The CDR3 is made up of 14 amino acids. The germline V gene encodes CDR1 SGHDT and CDR2 YYEEEE. V lost 4 bases and J 8 bases, leaving 18 bases between the germline ends. In nucleotides, the CDR3 is TGTGCCAGCAGCGTCCGGGGTAGCGGAGAGGGCTACACCTTC. Protein product: CASSVRGSGEGYTF.

This chain links TRBV29-1 with TRBJ2-3, with unresolved D. The germline V and J ends were trimmed by 4 bases and 0 bases, with 8 bases remaining between them. Germline CDR1 SQVTM, CDR2 ANQGSEA. The CDR3 totals 13 residues. CDR3 protein: CSVATTSTDTQYF. DNA of the CDR3: TGCAGCGTTGCGACAACTAGCACAGATACGCAGTATTTT.

The V gene is TRBV7-9, the J gene TRBJ1-2, with D possibly being TRBD1 (5 bases). The CDR3 runs to 16 residues. Germline values: CDR1 SEHNR, CDR2 FQNEAQ (reference sequence). Trimming shortened V by 5 bases and J by 6 bases, and 22 bases separated the two germline ends. The CDR3 reads CASSPWAGGEGNGYTF. CDR3 sequence (DNA): TGTGCCAGCAGCCCTTGGGCGGGGGGAGAAGGGAATGGCTACACCTTC. Full variable domain (outside the CDR3, taken from reference TRBV7-9 and TRBJ1-2): DTGVSQNPRHKITKRGQNVTFRCDPISEHNRLYWYRQTLGQGPEFLTYFQNEAQLEKSRLLSDRFSAERPKGSFSTLEIQRTEQGDSAMYLCASSPWAGGEGNGYTFGSGTRLTVV.

V and J are TRBV7-2 and TRBJ1-2; D ambiguous. Germline V gene sequence: CDR1 SGHTA, CDR2 FQGNSA. This CDR3 region has 16 residues. With 5 bases removed from V and 0 bases from J, the gap between germline ends came to 16 bases. The CDR3 nucleotides are TGTGCCAGCAGCCTCAACGGTGGTTCATCTAACTATGGCTACACCTTC. Translating it yields CASSLNGGSSNYGYTF.

The rearrangement links TRBV6-5 to TRBJ1-1; D is unresolved. Trimming took 2 bases from V and 4 from J, leaving 14 bases between them. Germline V gene lookup returns CDR1 MNHEY and CDR2 SVGAGI. The CDR3 is 15 residues long. Here the CDR3 DNA reads TGTGCCAGCAGTTACGACGGGATCTTGGGCACTGAAGCTTTCTTT. It is translated as CASSYDGILGTEAFF.

The chain has TRBV27 and TRBJ2-7; 9 bases are shared with TRBD1. CDR3 length equals 15 residues. Germline CDR1 reads MNHEY; CDR2 reads SMNVEV (reference sequence). J lost 7 bases, V lost 4 bases, and 11 bases had no gene match. The CDR3 nucleotides read TGTGCCAGCAGTTCACAGGGGGCGAGTAGGGGAGAGCAGTACTTC. Translated, it gives CASSSQGASRGEQYF.

This clone has just one count. This chain links TRBV28 with TRBJ2-1, with D maybe TRBD2 (6 bases). This CDR3 region has 13 residues. Germline V gene data show CDR1 as MDHEN and CDR2 as SYDVKM. Trimming took 4 bases from V and 7 from J, leaving 11 bases between them. The CDR3 nucleotides are TGTGCCAGCAGTTGGGGACTCGGGAATGAGCAGTTCTTC. Translating it yields CASSWGLGNEQFF.

The chain joins TRBV7-9 to TRBJ1-1, with TRBD1 as a possible D gene (5 bases). Looked up from germline, CDR1 is SEHNR and CDR2 is FQNEAQ (reference sequence). Trimming pared 4 bases from V and 10 bases from J, leaving 16 bases between. The CDR3 length is 13 residues. CDR3 bases: TGTGCCAGCAGCTCGGGGGGGTCCTCGGTAGCTTTCTTT. It codes for CASSSGGSSVAFF.

The chain couples TRBV5-1 to TRBJ2-7, with D unclear. Trimming removed 0 bases at V and 2 bases at J, with 12 bases between. CDR3 length equals 15 residues. Germline V CDR1 and CDR2: SGHRS, YFSETQ. DNA of the CDR3: TGCGCCAGCAGCTTGGACCCAGGTGAAACCTACGAGCAGTACTTC. Translating it yields CASSLDPGETYEQYF.

The V call is TRBV10-1, the J call TRBJ1-5, with a possible D match to TRBD1 (5 bases). V lost 4 bases and J 5 bases, leaving 9 bases between the germline ends. The CDR3 totals 13 residues. Per the germline V gene, CDR1 is WNHNN and CDR2 is SYGVQD (reference sequence). CDR3 protein: CASSVGAHQPQHF. CDR3 nucleotide sequence: TGCGCCAGCAGTGTAGGGGCCCATCAGCCCCAGCATTTT.

The rearrangement links TRBV11-2 to TRBJ1-4; no definite D call. The CDR3 consists of 17 residues. Germline loops: CDR1 SGHAT, CDR2 FQNNGV. V was shortened by 3 bases and J by 4 bases, with 18 bases between the two germline ends. DNA of the CDR3: TGTGCCAGCAGCTTCTACGGAGGACCCGAGGGTAATGAAAAACTGTTTTTT. This gives the protein CASSFYGGPEGNEKLFF.

V usage is TRBV6-4 and J usage is TRBJ2-1, with 8 bases aligning to TRBD2. Unmatched junction bases numbered 6, after V lost 6 bases and J lost 8 bases. Germline V gene lookup returns CDR1 MRHNA and CDR2 SNTAGT. CDR3 length: 13 amino acids. This CDR3 is CASSLERGYEQFF. The CDR3 DNA reads as TGTGCCAGCAGCCTAGAGCGGGGGTATGAGCAGTTCTTC.

The chain is built from TRBV11-2 and TRBJ1-1; D is uncertain. This CDR3 has 16 amino acids. Trimming pared 0 bases from V and 1 base from J, leaving 12 bases between. The V gene's germline CDR1 is SGHAT and CDR2 FQNNGV. The CDR3 sequence: CASSLEGAVENTEAFF. The CDR3 DNA is TGTGCCAGCAGCTTAGAAGGAGCGGTGGAGAACACTGAAGCTTTCTTT.

The V call is TRBV5-5, the J call TRBJ1-1, with 8 nucleotides matching TRBD1. Germline values: CDR1 SGHKS, CDR2 YYEKEE (reference sequence). V shed 2 bases, J shed 5 bases, and the junction held 2 bases outside the gene matches. This CDR3 comprises 13 residues. The CDR3 sequence is CASSLRQGTEAFF. The CDR3 coding sequence is TGTGCCAGCAGCTTAAGACAGGGGACTGAAGCTTTCTTT.

This clone was seen only once. The chain combines TRBV10-3 with TRBJ1-1; 9 nucleotides line up with TRBD1. The CDR3 is 16 amino acids. Trimming at V came to 3 bases and at J to 4 bases, leaving 9 bases not matched to a gene. CDR1 is ENHRY, CDR2 SYGVKD, per germline. The CDR3 loop is CAISDSGQGETTEAFF. The DNA of the CDR3 is TGTGCCATCAGTGATTCGGGACAGGGAGAGACCACTGAAGCTTTCTTT.

The chain has TRBV6-1 and TRBJ1-2, with D hard to call. Germline V gene data show CDR1 as MNHNS and CDR2 as SASEGT. The CDR3 is 14 residues long. V lost 3 bases and J lost 2, with 10 bases in between. The CDR3 is CASSDRGGNYGYTF. The DNA for the CDR3 is TGTGCCAGCAGTGACCGAGGCGGGAACTATGGCTACACCTTC.